The present T cell receptor (beta chain) was sequenced within a study of preoperative IRX-2 immunotherapy in early breast cancer. The treatment was: preoperative locoregional IRX-2 cytokine immunotherapy. Patients received preoperative, locoregional IRX-2 cytokine immunotherapy in a phase Ib study. Some clones are missing from TCRdb's copy, which holds only in-frame ones; the method was immunoSEQ multiplex PCR. This table has some 22,000 clones, around 95% appearing once. This sample comprised tumor tissue, obtained after IRX-2 immunotherapy. This TCR was sampled from a human donor with breast cancer.

For the CDR3, the DNA is TGTGCCTGGGGTGGGCAGACAAATTCACCCCTCCACTTT. Translated: CAWGGQTNSPLHF. The chain couples TRBV30 to TRBJ1-6, with unresolved D. The CDR3 runs 13 residues. V was trimmed by 5 bases and J by 7 bases, leaving 12 bases between them. Per the germline V gene, CDR1 is GTSNPN and CDR2 is SVGIG (reference sequence).